This T cell receptor beta chain was profiled in a study of response to subunit inactivated influenza vaccine. Trimming removed 7 bases at V and 1 base at J, with 19 bases between. Germline lookup yields CDR1 SQVTM and CDR2 ANQGSEA. This CDR3 is built from 15 residues. The table lists this clonotype with many counts. One entry per CDR3 protein, called by TCRdb with MiXCR from the RT-PCR reads. The table includes roughly 620,000 distinct CDR3 sequences, around 11% detected once. These records were also assigned to another study, of T cells expressing NK-cell markers. That source reports: Generation of TCR beta cDNA was performed by 5'RACE template switching incorporating UMIs. Eight donors were sequenced, seven testing HCMV-seropositive and one testing seronegative.

V gene TRBV29-1 combines with J gene TRBJ1-1; D unresolved. Sequencing was performed on PBMCs from blood, taken on the day of vaccination. The clonotype originates from a man aged 50 to 60 who received an inactivated influenza vaccine. The CDR3 here is CSDGLPSSGNTEAFF. The CDR3 bases are TGCAGCGACGGGCTACCCTCGAGCGGGAACACTGAAGCTTTCTTT.